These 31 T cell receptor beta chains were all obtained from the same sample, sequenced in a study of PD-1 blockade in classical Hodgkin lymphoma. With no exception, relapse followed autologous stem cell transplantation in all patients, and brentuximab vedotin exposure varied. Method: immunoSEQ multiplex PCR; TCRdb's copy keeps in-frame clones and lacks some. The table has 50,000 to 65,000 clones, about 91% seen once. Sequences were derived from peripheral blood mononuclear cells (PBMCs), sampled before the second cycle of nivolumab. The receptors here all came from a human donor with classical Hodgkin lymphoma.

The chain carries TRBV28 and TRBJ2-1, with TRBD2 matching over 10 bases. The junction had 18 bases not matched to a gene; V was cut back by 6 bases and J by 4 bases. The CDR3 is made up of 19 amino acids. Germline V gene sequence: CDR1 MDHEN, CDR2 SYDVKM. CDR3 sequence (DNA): TGTGCCAGCAGACACGGTTCGCTTGGACTAGCGGTTCTTTACAATGAGCAGTTCTTC. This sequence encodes CASRHGSLGLAVLYNEQFF. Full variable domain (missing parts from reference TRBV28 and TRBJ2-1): DVKVTQSSRYLVKRTGEKVFLECVQDMDHENMFWYRQDPGLGLRLIYFSYDVKMKEKGDIPEGYSVSREKKERFSLILESASTNQTSMYLCASRHGSLGLAVLYNEQFFGPGTRLTVL.

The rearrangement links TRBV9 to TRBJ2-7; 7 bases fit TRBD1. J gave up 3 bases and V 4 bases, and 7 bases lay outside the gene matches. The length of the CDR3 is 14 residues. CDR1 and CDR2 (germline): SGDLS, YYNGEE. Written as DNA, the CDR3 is TGTGCCAGCAGCTCCGGGACAGCTAACTACGAGCAGTACTTC. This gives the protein CASSSGTANYEQYF.

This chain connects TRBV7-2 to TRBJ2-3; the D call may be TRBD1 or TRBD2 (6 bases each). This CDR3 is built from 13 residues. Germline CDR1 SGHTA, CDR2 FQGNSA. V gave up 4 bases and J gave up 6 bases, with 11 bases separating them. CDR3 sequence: CASSWTGADTQYF. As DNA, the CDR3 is TGTGCCAGCAGCTGGACGGGGGCTGATACGCAGTATTTT.

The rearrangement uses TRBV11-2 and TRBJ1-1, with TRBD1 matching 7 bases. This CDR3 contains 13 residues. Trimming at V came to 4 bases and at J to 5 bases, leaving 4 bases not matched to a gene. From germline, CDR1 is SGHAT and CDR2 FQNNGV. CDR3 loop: CASSYRGGTEAFF. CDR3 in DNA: TGTGCCAGCAGCTACAGGGGCGGAACTGAAGCTTTCTTT.

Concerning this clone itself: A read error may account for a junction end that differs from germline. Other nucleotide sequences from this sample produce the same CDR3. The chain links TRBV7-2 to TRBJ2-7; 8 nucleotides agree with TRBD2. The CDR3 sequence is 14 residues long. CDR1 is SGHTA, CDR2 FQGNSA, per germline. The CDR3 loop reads CASSLAGLSYEQYF. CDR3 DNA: TGTGCCAGCAGCCTAGCGGGCCTCTCCTACGAGCAGTACTTC.

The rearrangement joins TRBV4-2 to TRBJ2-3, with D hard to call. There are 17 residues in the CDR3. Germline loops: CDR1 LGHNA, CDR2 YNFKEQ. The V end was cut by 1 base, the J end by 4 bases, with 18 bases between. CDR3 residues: CASSQVPGPLKPDTQYF. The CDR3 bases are TGTGCCAGCAGCCAAGTCCCTGGACCGCTCAAGCCAGATACGCAGTATTTT.

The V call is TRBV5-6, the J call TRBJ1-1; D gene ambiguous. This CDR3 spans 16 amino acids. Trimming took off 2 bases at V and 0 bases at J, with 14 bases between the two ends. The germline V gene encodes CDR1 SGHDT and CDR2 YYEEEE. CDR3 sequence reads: CASSFQDLNMNTEAFF. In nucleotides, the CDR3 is TGTGCCAGCAGCTTTCAGGATCTTAACATGAACACTGAAGCTTTCTTT.

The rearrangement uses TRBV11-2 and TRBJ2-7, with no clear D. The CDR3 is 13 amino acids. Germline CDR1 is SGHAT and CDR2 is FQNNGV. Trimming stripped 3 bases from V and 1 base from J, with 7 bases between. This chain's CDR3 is CASSLSGSYEQYF. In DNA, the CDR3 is TGTGCCAGCAGCTTGTCTGGTTCCTACGAGCAGTACTTC.

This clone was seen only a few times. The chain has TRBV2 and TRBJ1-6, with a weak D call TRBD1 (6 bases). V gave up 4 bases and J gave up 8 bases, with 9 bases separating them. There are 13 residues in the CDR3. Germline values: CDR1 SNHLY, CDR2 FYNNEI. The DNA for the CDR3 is TGTGCCAGCAGTGGACAGGCTGATTCACCCCTCCACTTT. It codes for CASSGQADSPLHF. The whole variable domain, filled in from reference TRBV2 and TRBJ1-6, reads EPEVTQTPSHQVTQMGQEVILRCVPISNHLYFYWYRQILGQKVEFLVSFYNNEISEKSEIFDDQFSVERPDGSNFTLKIRSTKLEDSAMYFCASSGQADSPLHFGNGTRLTVT.

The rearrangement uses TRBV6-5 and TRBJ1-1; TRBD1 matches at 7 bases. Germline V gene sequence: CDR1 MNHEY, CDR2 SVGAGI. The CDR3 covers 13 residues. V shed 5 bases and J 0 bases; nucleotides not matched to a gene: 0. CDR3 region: CASSTGVNTEAFF. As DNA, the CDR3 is TGTGCCAGCAGTACAGGGGTGAACACTGAAGCTTTCTTT.

CDR3 protein: CASSLVGSGVYEQYF. The CDR3 nucleotides read TGCGCCAGCAGCTTGGTGGGTAGCGGGGTCTACGAGCAGTACTTC. The rearrangement uses TRBV5-1 and TRBJ2-7; the match to TRBD2 covers 8 bases. Trimming took 0 bases from V and 3 from J; bases not matched to a gene: 5. Germline lookup yields CDR1 SGHRS and CDR2 YFSETQ. This CDR3 has 15 amino acids.

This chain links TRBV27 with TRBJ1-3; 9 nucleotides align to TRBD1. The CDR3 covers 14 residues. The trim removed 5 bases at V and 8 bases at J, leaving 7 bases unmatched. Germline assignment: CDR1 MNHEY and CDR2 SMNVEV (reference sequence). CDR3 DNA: TGTGCCAGCAGTATAGGGACAGGGTCGGACACCATATATTTT. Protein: CASSIGTGSDTIYF.

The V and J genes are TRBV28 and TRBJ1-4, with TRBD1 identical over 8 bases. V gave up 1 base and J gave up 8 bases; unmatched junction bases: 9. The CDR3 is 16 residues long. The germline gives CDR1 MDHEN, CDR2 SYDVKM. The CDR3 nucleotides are TGTGCCAGCAGTTTATCGCCGACAGGGGTTCAGGAAAAACTGTTTTTT. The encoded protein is CASSLSPTGVQEKLFF.

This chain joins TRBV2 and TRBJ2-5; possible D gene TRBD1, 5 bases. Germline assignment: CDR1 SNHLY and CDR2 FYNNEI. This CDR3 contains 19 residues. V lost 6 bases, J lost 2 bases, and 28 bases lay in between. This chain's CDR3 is CASRDIGYSLGPSQETQYF. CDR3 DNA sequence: TGTGCCAGCAGAGACATCGGCTACTCACTGGGGCCAAGTCAAGAGACCCAGTACTTC.

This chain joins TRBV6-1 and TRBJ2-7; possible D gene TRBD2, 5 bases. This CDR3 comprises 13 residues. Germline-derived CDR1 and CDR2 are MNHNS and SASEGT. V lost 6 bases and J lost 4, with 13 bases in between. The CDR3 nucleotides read TGTGCCAGCAGAATCCGGGGTCCATACGAGCAGTACTTC. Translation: CASRIRGPYEQYF.

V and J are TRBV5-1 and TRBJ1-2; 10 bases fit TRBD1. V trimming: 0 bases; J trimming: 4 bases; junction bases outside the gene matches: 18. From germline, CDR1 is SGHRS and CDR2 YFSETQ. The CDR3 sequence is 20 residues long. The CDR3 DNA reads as TGCGCCAGCAGCTTGGGCTCGTTCCGGGACAGGGGTTTTTCCGGCTATGGCTACACCTTC. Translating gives CASSLGSFRDRGFSGYGYTF.

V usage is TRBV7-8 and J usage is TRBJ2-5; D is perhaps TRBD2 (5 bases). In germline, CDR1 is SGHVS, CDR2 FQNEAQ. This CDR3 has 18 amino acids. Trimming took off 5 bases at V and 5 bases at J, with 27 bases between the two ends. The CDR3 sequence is CASSDFRTARIRSETQYF. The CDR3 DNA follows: TGTGCCAGCAGCGACTTTCGGACTGCCAGAATCCGGTCGGAGACCCAGTACTTC.

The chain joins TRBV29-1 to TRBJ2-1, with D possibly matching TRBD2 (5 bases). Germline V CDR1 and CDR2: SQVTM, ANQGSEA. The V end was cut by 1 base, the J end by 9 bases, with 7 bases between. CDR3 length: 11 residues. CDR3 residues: CSVEVAGEQFF. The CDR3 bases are TGCAGCGTTGAAGTGGCGGGTGAGCAGTTCTTC.

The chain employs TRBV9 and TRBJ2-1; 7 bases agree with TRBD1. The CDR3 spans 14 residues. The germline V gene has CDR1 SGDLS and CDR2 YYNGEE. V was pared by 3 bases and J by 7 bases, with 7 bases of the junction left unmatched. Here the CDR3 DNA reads TGTGCCAGCAGCGGACGACAGGGTCGGAATGAGCAGTTCTTC. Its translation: CASSGRQGRNEQFF.

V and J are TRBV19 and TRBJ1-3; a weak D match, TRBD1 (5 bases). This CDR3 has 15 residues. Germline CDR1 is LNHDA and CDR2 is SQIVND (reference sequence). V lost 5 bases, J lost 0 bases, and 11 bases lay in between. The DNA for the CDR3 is TGTGCCAGTAGTGGGCCCGGGGGCTCTGGAAACACCATATATTTT. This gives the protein CASSGPGGSGNTIYF.

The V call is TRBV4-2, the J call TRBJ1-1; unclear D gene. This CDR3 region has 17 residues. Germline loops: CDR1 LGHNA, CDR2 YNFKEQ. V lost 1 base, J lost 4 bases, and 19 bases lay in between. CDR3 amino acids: CASSQVPPAYLSTEAFF. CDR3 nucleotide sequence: TGTGCCAGCAGCCAAGTTCCCCCTGCCTACCTGAGCACTGAAGCTTTCTTT.

CDR3 protein: CASSPSGRALNEQFF. CDR3 coding DNA: TGTGCCAGCAGCCCGAGCGGGAGGGCCCTGAATGAGCAGTTCTTC. The chain has TRBV11-2 and TRBJ2-1, with 10 positions matching TRBD2. The V segment lost 5 bases and the J segment 7 bases; nucleotides outside the gene matches: 8. Germline CDR1 is SGHAT and CDR2 is FQNNGV. The CDR3 length is 15 residues.

The DNA of the CDR3 is TGTGCCAGCAGTGCGAGGGGGACAGGGTTCCGGGAGACCCAGTACTTC. It codes for CASSARGTGFRETQYF. J is TRBJ2-5 and V is TRBV28; 9 positions agree with TRBD1. CDR1 and CDR2 (germline): MDHEN, SYDVKM. CDR3 size: 16 residues. V shed 5 bases, J shed 5 bases, and the junction held 12 bases outside the gene matches.

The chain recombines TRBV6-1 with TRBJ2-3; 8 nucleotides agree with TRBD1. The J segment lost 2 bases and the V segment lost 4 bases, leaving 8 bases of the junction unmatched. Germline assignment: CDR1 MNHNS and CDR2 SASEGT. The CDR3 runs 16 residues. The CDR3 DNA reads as TGTGCCAGCAGTGCAGGGACAGGCTACTCCACAGATACGCAGTATTTT. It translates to CASSAGTGYSTDTQYF.

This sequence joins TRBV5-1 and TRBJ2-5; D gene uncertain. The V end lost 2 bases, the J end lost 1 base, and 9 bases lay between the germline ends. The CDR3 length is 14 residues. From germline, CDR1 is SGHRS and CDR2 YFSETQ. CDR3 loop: CASSFRQGQETQYF. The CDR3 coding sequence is TGCGCCAGCAGCTTCCGACAAGGCCAAGAGACCCAGTACTTC.

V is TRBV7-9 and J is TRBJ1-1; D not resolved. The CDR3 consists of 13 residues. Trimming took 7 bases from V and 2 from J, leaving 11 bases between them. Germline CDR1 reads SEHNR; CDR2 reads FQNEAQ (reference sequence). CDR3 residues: CASKDTDNTEAFF. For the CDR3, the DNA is TGTGCCAGCAAAGACACCGACAACACTGAAGCTTTCTTT.

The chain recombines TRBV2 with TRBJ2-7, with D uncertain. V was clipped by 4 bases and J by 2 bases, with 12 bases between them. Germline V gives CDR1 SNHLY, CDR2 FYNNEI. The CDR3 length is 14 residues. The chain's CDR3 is CASSVRWQTYEQYF. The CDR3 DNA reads TGTGCCAGCAGTGTAAGGTGGCAGACCTACGAGCAGTACTTC.

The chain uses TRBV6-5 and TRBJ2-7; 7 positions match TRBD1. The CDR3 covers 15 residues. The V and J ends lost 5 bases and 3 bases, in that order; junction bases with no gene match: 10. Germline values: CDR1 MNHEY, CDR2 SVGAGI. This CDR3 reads CASSPVDRAFYEQYF. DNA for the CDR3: TGTGCCAGCAGTCCCGTCGACAGGGCATTCTACGAGCAGTACTTC.

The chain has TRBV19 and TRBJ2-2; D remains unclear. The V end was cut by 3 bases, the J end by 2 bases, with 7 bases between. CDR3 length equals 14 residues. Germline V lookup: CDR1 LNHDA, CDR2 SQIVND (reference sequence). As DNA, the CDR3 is TGTGCCAGTAGTATCACGGGTAACACCGGGGAGCTGTTTTTT. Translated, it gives CASSITGNTGELFF.

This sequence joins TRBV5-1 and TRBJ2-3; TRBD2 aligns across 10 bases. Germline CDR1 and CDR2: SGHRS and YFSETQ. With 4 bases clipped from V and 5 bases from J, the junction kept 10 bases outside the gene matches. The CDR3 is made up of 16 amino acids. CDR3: CASSVLGLAGGDTQYF. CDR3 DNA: TGCGCCAGCAGCGTACTGGGTTTAGCGGGAGGAGATACGCAGTATTTT.

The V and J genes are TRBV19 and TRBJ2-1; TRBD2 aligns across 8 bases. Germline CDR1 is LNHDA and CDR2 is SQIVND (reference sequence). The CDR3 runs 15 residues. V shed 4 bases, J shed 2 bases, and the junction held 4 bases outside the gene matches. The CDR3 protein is CASSTRGGTYNEQFF. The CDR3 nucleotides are TGTGCCAGTAGTACCCGGGGGGGAACCTACAATGAGCAGTTCTTC.